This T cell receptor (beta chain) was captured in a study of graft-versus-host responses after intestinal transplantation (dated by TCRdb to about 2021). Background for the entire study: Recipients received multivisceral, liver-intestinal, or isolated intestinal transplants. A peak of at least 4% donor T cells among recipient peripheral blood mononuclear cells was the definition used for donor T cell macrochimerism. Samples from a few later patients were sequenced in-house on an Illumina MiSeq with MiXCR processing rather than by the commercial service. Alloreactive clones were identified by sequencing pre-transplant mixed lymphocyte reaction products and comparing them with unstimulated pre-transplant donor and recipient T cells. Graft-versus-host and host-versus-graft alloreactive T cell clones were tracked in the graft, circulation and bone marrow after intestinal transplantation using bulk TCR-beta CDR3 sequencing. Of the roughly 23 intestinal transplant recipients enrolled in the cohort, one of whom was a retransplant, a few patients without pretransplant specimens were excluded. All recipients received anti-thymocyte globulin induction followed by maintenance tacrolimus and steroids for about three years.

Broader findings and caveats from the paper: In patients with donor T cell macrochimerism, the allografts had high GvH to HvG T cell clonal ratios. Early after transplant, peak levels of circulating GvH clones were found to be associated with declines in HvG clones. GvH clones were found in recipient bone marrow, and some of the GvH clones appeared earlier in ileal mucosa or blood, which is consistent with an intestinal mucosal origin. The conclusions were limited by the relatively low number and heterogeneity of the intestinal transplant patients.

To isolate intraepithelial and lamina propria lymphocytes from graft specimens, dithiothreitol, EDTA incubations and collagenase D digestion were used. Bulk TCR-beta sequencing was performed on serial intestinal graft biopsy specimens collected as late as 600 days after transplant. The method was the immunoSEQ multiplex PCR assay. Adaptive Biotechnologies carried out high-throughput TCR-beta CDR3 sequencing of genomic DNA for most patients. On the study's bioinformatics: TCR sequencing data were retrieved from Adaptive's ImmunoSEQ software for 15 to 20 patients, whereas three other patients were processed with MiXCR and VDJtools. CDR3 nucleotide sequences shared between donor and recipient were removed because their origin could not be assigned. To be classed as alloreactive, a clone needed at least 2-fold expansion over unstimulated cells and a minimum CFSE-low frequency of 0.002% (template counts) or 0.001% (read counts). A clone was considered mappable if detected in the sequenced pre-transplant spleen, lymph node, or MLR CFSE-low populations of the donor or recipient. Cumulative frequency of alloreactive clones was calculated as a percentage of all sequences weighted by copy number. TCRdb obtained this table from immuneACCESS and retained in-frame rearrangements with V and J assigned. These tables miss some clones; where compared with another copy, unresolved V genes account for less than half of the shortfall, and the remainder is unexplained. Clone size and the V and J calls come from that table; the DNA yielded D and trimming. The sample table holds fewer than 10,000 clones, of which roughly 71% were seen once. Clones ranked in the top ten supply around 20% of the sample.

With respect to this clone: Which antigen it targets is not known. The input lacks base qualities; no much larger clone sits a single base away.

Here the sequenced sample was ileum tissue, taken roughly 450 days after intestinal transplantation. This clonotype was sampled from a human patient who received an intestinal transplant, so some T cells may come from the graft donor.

The DNA reads TGTGCCAGCCGTAACAGGGGGGTATCTGGGGCCAACGTCCTGACTTTC. Its product reads: CASRNRGVSGANVLTF. The rearranged chain carries TRBV11-2 and TRBJ2-6; the junction holds 8 bases that match TRBD1. The CDR3 runs 16 residues from the cysteine to the phenylalanine. Kept here is only the CDR3 DNA, which spans 48 bases and is read in frame from base 1. The germline V end is reduced by 8 bases and the J end by 1 base; junction bases left unmatched: 7. Taken from the germline V gene, the CDR1 and CDR2 loops are SGHAT and FQNNGV.